This passage covers 23 T cell receptor beta chains from one sample sequenced in a study of blood T cell repertoires in COVID-19 (dated by TCRdb to the early 2020s). Libraries were prepared through the immunoSEQ multiplex PCR assay. TCRdb holds this immuneACCESS table with in-frame rearrangements only. Some clones are missing; in checked studies, unresolved V genes explain under half, and the rest has no known cause. The sample table lists fewer than 70,000 clones, roughly nine tenths of them with a count of one. The ten largest clones take up more than 7% of the sample. The sample taken for sequencing was peripheral blood. The receptors were sampled from a woman between 70 and 85 years old with active COVID-19.

This sequence joins TRBV6-1 and TRBJ1-1; D gene uncertain. V was trimmed by 1 base and J by 1 base, leaving 7 bases between them. The CDR3 totals 14 residues. CDR1 MNHNS and CDR2 SASEGT come from the germline V gene. CDR3 loop: CASSEGGWNTEAFF. The CDR3 DNA follows: TGTGCCAGCAGTGAAGGCGGATGGAACACTGAAGCTTTCTTT.

The count of this clone is one. This rearrangement joins TRBV19 to TRBJ2-7, with D possibly being TRBD1 (5 bases). The V gene lost 2 bases and the J gene lost 2 bases, with 10 bases spanning the gap. The CDR3 extends over 14 amino acids. Germline CDR1 and CDR2: LNHDA and SQIVND (reference sequence). In DNA form, the CDR3 reads TGTGCCAGTAGTATACACAGGTTCACCTACGAGCAGTACTTC. This gives the protein CASSIHRFTYEQYF.

This chain connects TRBV3-1 (or the pseudogene TRBV3-2) to TRBJ2-1; no reliable D call. V dropped 0 bases and J dropped 12 bases, with 12 bases sitting between them. Germline lookup yields CDR1 LGHDT and CDR2 YNNKEL (reference sequence). The CDR3 runs 13 residues. CDR3 DNA: TGTGCCAGCAGCCAAGAATTAGCCCTGGGGCAGTTCTTC. Translated: CASSQELALGQFF.

The chain joins TRBV10-3 to TRBJ2-5; possibly TRBD2 for D (5 bases). V lost 0 bases to trimming and J lost 9 bases, with 14 bases between them. The V gene's germline CDR1 is ENHRY and CDR2 SYGVKD. The CDR3 contains 14 residues. CDR3 nucleotide sequence: TGTGCCATCAGTGAGTCGAACGGGAAGGAGGCCCAGTACTTC. The encoded protein is CAISESNGKEAQYF.

The chain has TRBV18 and TRBJ2-7; D might be TRBD2 (6 bases). CDR1 KGHSH and CDR2 LQKENI come from the germline V gene. The CDR3 length is 11 residues. V was trimmed by 3 bases and J by 7 bases, leaving 7 bases between them. CDR3 nucleotide sequence: TGTGCCAGCTCACCTGGAGGGGAGCAGTACTTC. Translation gives CASSPGGEQYF.

This clone was seen just once. The chain recombines TRBV5-1 with TRBJ2-3, with 15 bases identical to TRBD2. The CDR3 extends over 16 amino acids. Trimming cost V 3 bases and J 5 bases; bases outside gene matches: 4. CDR1 and CDR2 from the germline V gene are SGHRS and YFSETQ. The CDR3 loop is CASSSRTSGRGDTQYF. The CDR3 region has the DNA TGCGCCAGCAGCTCTAGGACTAGCGGGAGGGGAGATACGCAGTATTTT.

This clone was found once. The V and J genes are TRBV9 and TRBJ1-2, with a tentative D call TRBD1 (5 bases). V was cut by 4 bases and J by 4 bases, with 14 bases left in between. This CDR3 is built from 14 residues. The germline CDR1 and CDR2 sequences are SGDLS and YYNGEE. CDR3 loop: CASSSDTTFYGYTF. The CDR3 DNA reads TGTGCCAGCAGCTCGGACACAACCTTCTATGGCTACACCTTC.

The chain has TRBV4-1 and TRBJ1-1; TRBD1 is a possible D gene (6 bases). The V end was cut by 10 bases, the J end by 1 base, with 13 bases between. CDR1 is MGHRA, CDR2 YSYEKL, per germline. This CDR3 has 13 amino acids. The CDR3 is CATWEGGNTEAFF. The CDR3 DNA is TGCGCCACGTGGGAGGGGGGGAACACTGAAGCTTTCTTT.

This chain uses TRBV18 with TRBJ2-1; TRBD1 matches 9 bases. The CDR3 sequence is 15 residues long. V shed 2 bases and J 5 bases; nucleotides not matched to a gene: 4. From germline, CDR1 is KGHSH and CDR2 LQKENI. CDR3 coding DNA: TGTGCCAGCTCACCAGAGACAGGGGGAAACAATGAGCAGTTCTTC. Translation gives CASSPETGGNNEQFF.

Here the CDR3 DNA reads TGCAGCGGAGATTCCGGGACTAGCATCGCCCCTACGCAGTATTTT. It translates to CSGDSGTSIAPTQYF. The rearrangement uses TRBV29-1 and TRBJ2-3; TRBD2 aligns across 9 bases. V lost 7 bases and J lost 8; bases outside the gene matches: 16. Germline V gives CDR1 SQVTM, CDR2 ANQGSEA. The length of the CDR3 is 15 residues.

The chain joins TRBV5-1 to TRBJ1-1; D gene ambiguous. V was cut by 2 bases and J by 1 base, with 9 bases left in between. CDR1 and CDR2 (germline): SGHRS, YFSETQ. This CDR3 is 14 amino acids long. The CDR3 protein is CASSFSVWNTEAFF. CDR3 nucleotides: TGCGCCAGCAGCTTCTCCGTTTGGAACACTGAAGCTTTCTTT.

CDR3 in amino acids: CASRTILSGTISYEQYF. The CDR3 DNA is TGTGCCAGCAGAACCATACTTTCCGGGACAATCTCCTACGAGCAGTACTTC. V and J are TRBV2 and TRBJ2-7; the D gene is possibly TRBD1 (6 bases). The ends were cut back, 6 bases at V and 0 bases at J, with 21 bases in the middle. This CDR3 contains 17 residues. The germline V gene encodes CDR1 SNHLY and CDR2 FYNNEI.

This sequence joins TRBV5-1 and TRBJ2-1, with 12 bases identical to TRBD2. Germline loops: CDR1 SGHRS, CDR2 YFSETQ. J lost 0 bases, V lost 3 bases, and 13 bases had no gene match. The CDR3 is 20 residues long. The CDR3 loop reads CASSSRRWTSGMPSYNEQFF. CDR3 in DNA: TGCGCCAGCAGCTCCCGACGATGGACTAGCGGGATGCCCTCCTACAATGAGCAGTTCTTC.

The chain combines TRBV6-5 with TRBJ2-1; D is possibly TRBD2 (6 bases). The CDR3 is 16 amino acids. Germline V gene lookup returns CDR1 MNHEY and CDR2 SVGAGI. V was trimmed by 2 bases and J by 4 bases, leaving 15 bases between them. The CDR3 sequence: CASSYHSGLLYNEQFF. The CDR3 DNA follows: TGTGCCAGCAGTTACCATAGCGGTTTACTTTACAATGAGCAGTTCTTC.

The DNA for the CDR3 is TGTGCCAGCAGCTTAGCGGCCCAGGGGCAGGGGCCCCAGCATTTT. Its protein product is CASSLAAQGQGPQHF. The V call is TRBV11-2, the J call TRBJ1-5; tentative D call: TRBD1 (6 bases). Germline CDR1 SGHAT, CDR2 FQNNGV. V lost 1 base, J lost 9 bases, and 16 bases lay in between. The CDR3 spans 15 residues.

The V and J genes are TRBV4-1 and TRBJ2-5; the D gene is possibly TRBD2 (6 bases). The CDR3 runs to 16 residues. CDR1 and CDR2 (germline): MGHRA, YSYEKL. With 2 bases removed from V and 4 bases from J, the gap between germline ends came to 17 bases. CDR3 sequence: CASSQSGTGVVETQYF. The CDR3 bases are TGCGCCAGCAGCCAAAGCGGAACGGGGGTGGTAGAGACCCAGTACTTC.

The chain carries TRBV6-5 and TRBJ1-3, with TRBD1 identical over 7 bases. V was clipped by 2 bases and J by 0 bases; unmatched bases: 1. Germline values: CDR1 MNHEY, CDR2 SVGAGI. The CDR3 contains 15 residues. CDR3 in amino acids: CASSYKGASGNTIYF. The CDR3 DNA sequence: TGTGCCAGCAGTTACAAGGGGGCCTCTGGAAACACCATATATTTT.

CDR3 region: CASSSVVAKNIQYF. CDR3 DNA sequence: TGTGCCAGCAGCTCGGTGGTAGCCAAAAACATTCAGTACTTC. The rearrangement uses TRBV7-9 and TRBJ2-4; D is undetermined. Trimming cost V 4 bases and J 0 bases, with 7 bases left between them. The germline V gene encodes CDR1 SEHNR and CDR2 FQNEAQ (reference sequence). The CDR3 consists of 14 residues.

The chain recombines TRBV7-3 with TRBJ2-2; weak D call: TRBD2 (6 bases). CDR3 length: 16 residues. Germline assignment: CDR1 SGHTA and CDR2 FQGTGA. Trimming took 5 bases from V and 4 from J, leaving 17 bases between them. The CDR3 region has the DNA TGTGCCAGCAGCCGACTAGGAGGAGAGGGCACCGGGGAGCTGTTTTTT. This translates into CASSRLGGEGTGELFF.

The chain joins TRBV5-6 to TRBJ1-5, with TRBD1 matching over 8 bases. V shed 0 bases, J shed 1 base, and the junction held 3 bases outside the gene matches. Germline CDR1 SGHDT, CDR2 YYEEEE. The CDR3 loop spans 16 amino acids. CDR3: CASSLGTGGSNQPQHF. The DNA of the CDR3 is TGTGCCAGCAGCTTGGGAACAGGGGGAAGCAATCAGCCCCAGCATTTT. The full variable domain, its missing parts supplied by reference TRBV5-6 and TRBJ1-5, is DAGVTQSPTHLIKTRGQQVTLRCSPKSGHDTVSWYQQALGQGPQFIFQYYEEEERQRGNFPDRFSGHQFPNYSSELNVNALLLGDSALYLCASSLGTGGSNQPQHFGDGTRLSIL.

This chain joins TRBV7-8 and TRBJ2-1; maybe TRBD2 (5 bases). The CDR3 has 13 amino acids. V lost 2 bases and J lost 5, with 7 bases in between. In germline, CDR1 is SGHVS, CDR2 FQNEAQ. CDR3 bases: TGTGCCAGCAGCTTAATAGCGAACAATGAGCAGTTCTTC. It yields the protein CASSLIANNEQFF.

V usage is TRBV30 and J usage is TRBJ2-1; 13 nucleotides agree with TRBD2. Germline CDR1 is GTSNPN and CDR2 is SVGIG (reference sequence). The CDR3 spans 16 residues. Germline trimming cut 2 bases from V and 10 bases from J; bases unmatched to any gene: 11. The CDR3 reads CAWSLRVGTSGTEQFF. The CDR3 bases are TGTGCCTGGAGTCTCCGGGTCGGGACTAGCGGGACGGAGCAGTTCTTC.

CDR3 sequence: CASSRDTYTEAFF. The CDR3, as DNA: TGTGCCAGCAGCCGGGACACCTACACTGAAGCTTTCTTT. V usage is TRBV12-3 or TRBV12-4 and J usage is TRBJ1-1; D is perhaps TRBD1 (6 bases). The CDR3 loop spans 13 amino acids. V dropped 6 bases and J dropped 3 bases, with 11 bases sitting between them.